The rows below give T cell receptor beta chains drawn from one sample of a study of early T cells in non-severe SARS-CoV-2 infection. TCRdb reanalysed the 5' RACE reads using MiXCR and keeps one entry per CDR3 protein. The sample shows fewer than 50,000 distinct CDR3 sequences, around 6.1% of them seen only once. Sequencing was carried out using whole blood. Receptors were obtained from an adult who was a healthcare worker with PCR-confirmed SARS-CoV-2 infection or an uninfected control (not recorded which). The CDR3 runs from the conserved cysteine through the conserved F or W. A D gene is named only where the DNA matches it firmly. A row's size may be missing; if present it is once, few, many or a size class.

j_gene | d_gene | abundance | v_gene | CDR3aa | CDR3nt
TRBJ2-3 | . | . | TRBV7-9 | CASSFQGTSTDTQYF | TGTGCCAGCAGTTTTCAGGGGACTAGCACAGATACGCAGTATTTT
TRBJ2-4 | . | many | TRBV7-6 | CASSLNQGRGAKNIQYF | TGTGCCAGCAGCCTTAACCAGGGTAGGGGAGCCAAAAACATTCAGTACTTC
TRBJ2-2 | TRBD1 | many | TRBV30 | CAWSRTGSTGELFF | TGTGCCTGGAGTAGGACAGGTAGCACCGGGGAGCTGTTTTTT
TRBJ2-5 | TRBD1 | . | TRBV3-1 | CASSQEKTGGGETQYF | TGTGCCAGCAGCCAAGAAAAGACAGGGGGCGGTGAGACCCAGTACTTC
TRBJ2-3 | TRBD1 | . | TRBV6-5 | CASSLGRQGAPDTQYF | TGTGCCAGCAGTCTAGGGCGACAGGGGGCTCCAGATACGCAGTATTTT
TRBJ2-3 | . | many | TRBV11-2 | CASSLDGDDTDTQYF | TGTGCCAGCAGCTTAGATGGGGACGACACAGATACGCAGTATTTT
TRBJ1-2 | TRBD1 | many | TRBV5-1 | CASSNGQGAYGYTF | TGCGCCAGCAGCAACGGACAGGGTGCCTATGGCTACACCTTC
TRBJ2-5 | TRBD2 | many | TRBV7-2 | CASSSDAGGQETQYF | TGTGCCAGCAGCTCCGACGCGGGGGGCCAAGAGACCCAGTACTTC
TRBJ1-5 | TRBD1 | few | TRBV10-2 | CASGQGSIDSNQPQHF | TGCGCCAGCGGACAGGGTAGCATAGATAGCAATCAGCCCCAGCATTTT
TRBJ1-6 | . | many | TRBV30 | CAWSDRSYNSPLHF | TGTGCCTGGAGTGACAGGAGCTATAATTCACCCCTCCACTTT
TRBJ2-3 | . | many | TRBV15 | CATQGTDTQYF | TGTGCCACCCAAGGAACGGATACGCAGTATTTT
TRBJ2-7 | TRBD1 | many | TRBV7-2 | CASSRQGTGIYEQYF | TGTGCCAGCAGCCGCCAGGGGACAGGGATCTACGAGCAGTACTTC
TRBJ1-4 | TRBD1 | few | TRBV20-1 | CSAGQGAGEKLFF | TGCAGTGCTGGACAGGGGGCAGGGGAAAAACTGTTTTTT
TRBJ2-3 | TRBD1 | many | TRBV20-1 | CSAKTGGGTDTQYF | TGCAGTGCTAAGACAGGGGGTGGCACAGATACGCAGTATTTT
TRBJ1-2 | TRBD1 | few | TRBV7-9 | CASSSPGGKDYGYTF | TGTGCCAGCAGCTCGCCAGGGGGCAAAGACTATGGCTACACCTTC
TRBJ2-7 | TRBD1 | few | TRBV7-6 | CASSLGIRQGDEQYF | TGTGCCAGCAGCTTGGGGATTAGACAGGGGGACGAGCAGTACTTC
TRBJ1-6 | . | many | TRBV28 | CASTESGGIRISPLHF | TGTGCCAGCACCGAGTCGGGGGGAATTCGGATTTCACCCCTCCACTTT
TRBJ1-2 | . | few | TRBV20-1 | CSASGQLRDYGYTF | TGCAGTGCTTCCGGACAACTCAGGGACTATGGCTACACCTTC
TRBJ1-1 | . | many | TRBV12-3/TRBV12-4 | CASSRGTGSEAFF | TGTGCCAGCAGTCGAGGTACGGGCAGTGAAGCTTTCTTT
TRBJ1-6 | . | many | TRBV7-9 | CASSLEYYSSYNSPLHF | TGTGCCAGCAGCTTGGAATACTATAGTTCCTATAATTCACCCCTCCACTTT
TRBJ2-7 | TRBD1 | few | TRBV6-5 | CASSWGQTYEQYF | TGTGCCAGCAGTTGGGGACAGACCTACGAGCAGTACTTC
TRBJ1-5 | . | many | TRBV10-1 | CASSEGGNNQPQHF | TGCGCCAGCAGTGAAGGGGGGAACAATCAGCCCCAGCATTTT
TRBJ2-1 | TRBD2 | many | TRBV27 | CASSAISSGGLYNEQFF | TGTGCCAGCAGTGCAATATCTAGCGGGGGACTCTACAATGAGCAGTTCTTC
TRBJ1-2 | TRBD1 | large | TRBV7-8 | CASSLGTGNGYTF | TGTGCCAGCAGCTTAGGGACAGGGAATGGCTACACCTTC
TRBJ1-4 | . | many | TRBV15 | CATSRVKGSNEKLFF | TGTGCCACCAGCAGAGTCAAAGGGAGCAATGAAAAACTGTTTTTT
TRBJ2-3 | TRBD2 | many | TRBV5-1 | CASSLFGGGASSTDTQYF | TGCGCCAGCAGCTTGTTTGGCGGGGGGGCCTCTAGCACAGATACGCAGTATTTT
TRBJ1-4 | . | . | TRBV7-9 | CASSFTGVEKLFF | TGTGCCAGCAGCTTTACGGGAGTTGAAAAACTGTTTTTT
TRBJ1-1 | . | many | TRBV19 | CASRIKNTEAFF | TGTGCCAGTAGAATAAAGAACACTGAAGCTTTCTTT
TRBJ1-2 | . | many | TRBV12-3/TRBV12-4 | CASSKISQVDGYTF | TGTGCCAGCAGTAAGATCTCTCAGGTCGATGGCTACACCTTC
TRBJ2-5 | . | many | TRBV7-2 | CASSIRGRGQETQYF | TGTGCCAGCAGCATTAGGGGGCGGGGACAAGAGACCCAGTACTTC
TRBJ2-3 | . | few | TRBV7-6 | CASSPQRGTDTQYF | TGTGCCAGCAGCCCCCAGAGAGGGACAGATACGCAGTATTTT
TRBJ2-2 | TRBD2 | few | TRBV28 | CASTWGLAGETGELFF | TGTGCCAGCACCTGGGGACTAGCGGGGGAAACCGGGGAGCTGTTTTTT
TRBJ2-2 | . | many | TRBV30 | CAWSVTGELFF | TGTGCCTGGAGTGTAACCGGGGAGCTGTTTTTT